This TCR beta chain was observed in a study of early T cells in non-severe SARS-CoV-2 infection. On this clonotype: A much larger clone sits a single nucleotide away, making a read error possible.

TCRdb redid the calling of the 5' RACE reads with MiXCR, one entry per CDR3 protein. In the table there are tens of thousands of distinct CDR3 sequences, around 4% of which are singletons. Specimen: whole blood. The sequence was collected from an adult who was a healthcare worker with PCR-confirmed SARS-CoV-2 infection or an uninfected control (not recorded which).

The CDR3 DNA follows: TGTGCCAGCACCCTCACAGGGAAGCCCCAGCGTTTT. This translates into CASTLTGKPQRF. V usage is TRBV12-3 or TRBV12-4 and J usage is TRBJ1-5, with a tentative D call TRBD1 (6 bases). This CDR3 comprises 12 residues.